This T cell receptor beta chain was identified in a study of blood T cell repertoires in COVID-19. Looking at the study overall: Some COVID-19 samples were acute and others convalescent; all came from the United States, Italy and Spain. Sources were T cells, B-cell-depleted T cells, or PBMCs; the material itself was cDNA or gDNA.

Original processing methods: Researchers report that nucleated cell counts were estimated from reference gene primer amplification. Generated by immunoSEQ multiplex PCR, the TCRdb table keeps only in-frame clones and is missing some. That table furnishes V, J and clone size, whereas the DNA furnished D and trimming. The table records 240,000 or so clones, around 86% of them present only once. This receptor was taken from an elderly man with acute or convalescent COVID-19. Sequenced sample: peripheral blood.

The CDR3 sequence is CASRDRDRNYGYTF. As DNA, the CDR3 is TGTGCCAGTAGGGACCGGGACAGGAACTATGGCTACACCTTC. The chain recombines TRBV19 with TRBJ1-2; 8 positions match TRBD1. The V and J ends lost 6 bases and 2 bases, in that order; junction bases with no gene match: 5. Looked up from germline, CDR1 is LNHDA and CDR2 is SQIVND (reference sequence). The CDR3 spans 14 residues.